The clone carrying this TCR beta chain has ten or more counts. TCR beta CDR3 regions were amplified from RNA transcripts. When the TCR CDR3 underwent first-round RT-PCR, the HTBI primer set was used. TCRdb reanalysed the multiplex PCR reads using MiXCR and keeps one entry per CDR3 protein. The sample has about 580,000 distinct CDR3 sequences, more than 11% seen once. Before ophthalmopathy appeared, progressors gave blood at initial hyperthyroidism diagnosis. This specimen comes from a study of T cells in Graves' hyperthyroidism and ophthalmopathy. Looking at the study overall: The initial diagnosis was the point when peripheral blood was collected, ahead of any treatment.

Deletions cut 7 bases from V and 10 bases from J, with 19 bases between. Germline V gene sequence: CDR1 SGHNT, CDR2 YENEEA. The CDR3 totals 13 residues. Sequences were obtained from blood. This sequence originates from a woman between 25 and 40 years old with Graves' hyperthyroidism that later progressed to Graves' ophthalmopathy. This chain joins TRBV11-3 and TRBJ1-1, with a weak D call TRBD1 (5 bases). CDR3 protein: CASTWGTTIGAFF. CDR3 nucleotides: TGTGCCAGCACCTGGGGGACCACAATCGGAGCTTTCTTT.